Below, 31 T cell receptor beta chains from the same sample are listed, as sequenced in a study of spatial heterogeneity in lung cancer. TCRdb called the 5' RACE reads again in MiXCR, with one record for every CDR3 protein. The table has 110,000 or so distinct CDR3 sequences, less than 14% seen once. Time point indicated: blood at routine non-recurrence follow-up after resection. This material consisted of PBMCs, taken at follow-up. These TCRs come from a female donor with early-stage non-small cell lung cancer.

V is TRBV20-1 and J is TRBJ1-2; D ambiguous. The CDR3 covers 13 residues. With 6 bases removed from V and 7 bases from J, the gap between germline ends came to 18 bases. CDR1 is DFQATT and CDR2 is SNEGSKA in the germline V gene (reference sequence). The CDR3 sequence is CSAEVRVTSGYTF. The CDR3 coding sequence is TGCAGTGCCGAGGTCCGGGTCACATCTGGCTACACCTTC.

The CDR3 bases are TGTGCCACCAGCTGGGACACCTCCTCTAACTATGGCTACACCTTC. This sequence encodes CATSWDTSSNYGYTF. The chain combines TRBV6-5 with TRBJ1-2; the D gene is possibly TRBD1 (6 bases). Germline loops: CDR1 MNHEY, CDR2 SVGAGI. V lost 10 bases and J lost 0, with 18 bases in between. CDR3 length: 15 residues.

This clonotype was detected a few times. DNA of the CDR3: TGTGCCAGCAGCTTAGTACGGGGGCCCTACGAGCAGTACTTC. This translates into CASSLVRGPYEQYF. The chain is built from TRBV11-2 and TRBJ2-7; D is perhaps TRBD1 or TRBD2 (6 bases each). The CDR3 spans 14 residues. Germline lookup yields CDR1 SGHAT and CDR2 FQNNGV. The V gene lost 1 base and the J gene lost 2 bases, with 9 bases spanning the gap. The whole variable domain, filled in from reference TRBV11-2 and TRBJ2-7, reads EAGVAQSPRYKIIEKRQSVAFWCNPISGHATLYWYQQILGQGPKLLIQFQNNGVVDDSQLPKDRFSAERLKGVDSTLKIQPAKLEDSAVYLCASSLVRGPYEQYFGPGTRLTVT.

The V gene is TRBV6-6, the J gene TRBJ2-3, with 8 bases that match TRBD1. V was clipped by 6 bases and J by 2 bases; unmatched bases: 7. The length of the CDR3 is 15 residues. Germline V lookup: CDR1 MNHNY, CDR2 SVGAGI (reference sequence). In nucleotides, the CDR3 is TGTGCCAGCAGACTACCAGGGGGCATCACAGATACGCAGTATTTT. Its translation is CASRLPGGITDTQYF.

In the case of this clonotype: A much larger clone lies a single base off, so this may be a read error. V is TRBV7-2 and J is TRBJ2-7; D is unresolved. The germline CDR1 and CDR2 sequences are SGHTA and FQGNSA. V lost 4 bases, J lost 0 bases, and 7 bases lay in between. The CDR3 length is 13 residues. CDR3 loop: CASSYMRSYEQYV. CDR3 DNA: TGTGCCAGCAGCTATATGCGCTCCTACGAGCAGTACGTC.

The J gene is TRBJ2-7, the V gene TRBV5-1; D ambiguous. This CDR3 comprises 15 residues. CDR1 is SGHRS and CDR2 is YFSETQ in the germline V gene. Trimming stripped 3 bases from V and 0 bases from J, with 13 bases between. CDR3 amino acids: CASSWNTASSYEQYF. In DNA form, the CDR3 reads TGCGCCAGCAGCTGGAACACAGCGAGCTCCTACGAGCAGTACTTC.

The chain is built from TRBV4-3 and TRBJ1-2, with a weak D call TRBD1 (5 bases). CDR1 is LGHNA and CDR2 is YSLEER in the germline V gene. The CDR3 spans 13 residues. The germline V and J ends were trimmed by 4 bases and 13 bases, with 19 bases remaining between them. CDR3 in DNA: TGCGCCAGCAGCCTGACTTGGGACGCCTCGACCACCTTC. This sequence encodes CASSLTWDASTTF.

This clonotype showed up many times. This chain uses TRBV19 with TRBJ1-6; D might be TRBD1 (5 bases). This CDR3 is 15 amino acids long. V dropped 3 bases and J dropped 9 bases, with 15 bases sitting between them. The germline CDR1 and CDR2 sequences are LNHDA and SQIVND (reference sequence). CDR3 residues: CASSIGDRTGSPLHF. The CDR3 nucleotides read TGTGCCAGTAGTATCGGGGACCGAACGGGTTCACCCCTCCACTTT. Full variable domain (remainder filled in from reference TRBV19 and TRBJ1-6): DGGITQSPKYLFRKEGQNVTLSCEQNLNHDAMYWYRQDPGQGLRLIYYSQIVNDFQKGDIAEGYSVSREKKESFPLTVTSAQKNPTAFYLCASSIGDRTGSPLHFGNGTRLTVT.

In its sample, this clonotype was seen many times. V is TRBV20-1 and J is TRBJ2-1; TRBD2 agrees at 7 bases. CDR3 length: 15 amino acids. Germline V gene lookup returns CDR1 DFQATT and CDR2 SNEGSKA (reference sequence). V was clipped by 3 bases and J by 4 bases; unmatched bases: 9. The CDR3 DNA reads as TGCAGTGCTAGGCGGGAGTATGCGGGATACAATGAGCAGTTCTTC. Protein product: CSARREYAGYNEQFF.

This clonotype was seen a few times. The rearrangement links TRBV29-1 to TRBJ2-7; a possible D gene is TRBD1 (6 bases). Germline V gene data show CDR1 as SQVTM and CDR2 as ANQGSEA. Trimming took off 4 bases at V and 2 bases at J, with 9 bases between the two ends. This CDR3 region has 12 residues. This CDR3 reads CSVVQGTYEQYF. CDR3 nucleotides: TGCAGCGTTGTACAGGGCACCTACGAGCAGTACTTC.

This clonotype was picked up a small number of times. The rearrangement joins TRBV4-1 to TRBJ1-5, with 8 bases that match TRBD1. Germline CDR1 and CDR2: MGHRA and YSYEKL. The V segment lost 1 base and the J segment 6 bases; nucleotides outside the gene matches: 8. The CDR3 runs to 16 residues. The CDR3 nucleotides are TGCGCCAGCAGCCAAGGATCGGCAGGGGGCCTTCAGCCCCAGCATTTT. Its translation: CASSQGSAGGLQPQHF.

The chain has TRBV5-1 and TRBJ1-4; TRBD1 agrees at 9 bases. There are 15 residues in the CDR3. The V gene end was trimmed by 0 bases and the J gene end by 8 bases; junction bases not matched to a gene: 5. The germline CDR1 and CDR2 sequences are SGHRS and YFSETQ. CDR3 nucleotide sequence: TGCGCCAGCAGCTTGGCCGGGGGGACAGGGGAAAAACTGTTTTTT. Protein: CASSLAGGTGEKLFF.

This CDR3 is CASSLGQSSYEQYF. As DNA, the CDR3 is TGTGCCAGCAGTCTGGGACAATCTTCCTACGAGCAGTACTTC. The chain uses TRBV28 and TRBJ2-7; TRBD1 might be the D (6 bases). Germline assignment: CDR1 MDHEN and CDR2 SYDVKM. The CDR3 is made up of 14 amino acids. Trimming removed 5 bases at V and 1 base at J, with 12 bases between. The variable domain in full, with the rest retrieved from reference TRBV28 and TRBJ2-7, is DVKVTQSSRYLVKRTGEKVFLECVQDMDHENMFWYRQDPGLGLRLIYFSYDVKMKEKGDIPEGYSVSREKKERFSLILESASTNQTSMYLCASSLGQSSYEQYFGPGTRLTVT.

This clonotype was detected only a few times. The J gene is TRBJ2-2, the V gene TRBV3-1; D is possibly TRBD1 (6 bases). The CDR3 runs to 15 residues. The V end lost 7 bases, the J end lost 4 bases, and 16 bases lay between the germline ends. Germline lookup yields CDR1 LGHDT and CDR2 YNNKEL (reference sequence). CDR3 amino acids: CASKPSTGSTGELFF. The DNA of the CDR3 is TGTGCCAGCAAACCAAGTACAGGGAGCACCGGGGAGCTGTTTTTT.

The V gene is TRBV7-2, the J gene TRBJ2-1, with TRBD2 matching 9 bases. The CDR3 consists of 15 residues. CDR1 is SGHTA and CDR2 is FQGNSA in the germline V gene. After removal of 0 bases from V and 7 bases from J, the junction contained 4 bases not matched to a gene. This CDR3 reads CASSLARLAVNEQFF. CDR3 bases: TGTGCCAGCAGCTTAGCCCGACTAGCGGTTAATGAGCAGTTCTTC.

The chain has TRBV2 and TRBJ2-7, with a tentative D call TRBD1 (7 bases). V gave up 6 bases and J gave up 1 base, with 13 bases separating them. Germline V gene data show CDR1 as SNHLY and CDR2 as FYNNEI. CDR3 length: 14 amino acids. The CDR3 coding sequence is TGTGCCAGCAGGACGACAGGGAGGTCCTACGAGCAGTACTTC. It translates to CASRTTGRSYEQYF.

This clonotype was counted ten times or more. V gene TRBV7-3 combines with J gene TRBJ2-1; tentatively, D is TRBD2 (6 bases). V lost 1 base and J lost 9, with 13 bases in between. The CDR3 runs 14 residues. Germline V gene lookup returns CDR1 SGHTA and CDR2 FQGTGA. The CDR3 reads CASSLNGGSGEQFF. The DNA for the CDR3 is TGTGCCAGCAGCTTAAATGGGGGTAGCGGTGAGCAGTTCTTC.

The chain couples TRBV24-1 to TRBJ2-3, with TRBD2 matching over 11 bases. Germline V gene lookup returns CDR1 KGHDR and CDR2 SFDVKD. The CDR3 extends over 16 amino acids. The trim removed 4 bases at V and 4 bases at J, leaving 6 bases unmatched. As DNA, the CDR3 is TGTGCCACCAGTGAAGGTAGCGGGAGGGCCGCAGATACGCAGTATTTT. Residues: CATSEGSGRAADTQYF.

In this sample, this clonotype turned up a few times. The chain joins TRBV2 to TRBJ2-1; perhaps D is TRBD1 or TRBD2 (5 bases each). In germline, CDR1 is SNHLY, CDR2 FYNNEI. The CDR3 spans 15 residues. V dropped 2 bases and J dropped 9 bases, with 17 bases sitting between them. This chain's CDR3 is CASSESIGALGEQFF. The CDR3 DNA is TGTGCCAGCAGTGAATCAATCGGGGCCTTGGGTGAGCAGTTCTTC.

This chain uses TRBV5-1 with TRBJ2-4; D possibly matches TRBD1 or TRBD2 (5 bases each). Germline CDR1 SGHRS, CDR2 YFSETQ. This CDR3 region has 17 residues. V was trimmed by 3 bases and J by 0 bases, leaving 16 bases between them. The CDR3 protein is CASSSNPGRLAKNIQYF. Written as DNA, the CDR3 is TGCGCCAGCAGCTCAAACCCGGGGCGTCTAGCCAAAAACATTCAGTACTTC. The full variable domain, with the rest looked up from reference TRBV5-1 and TRBJ2-4, is KAGVTQTPRYLIKTRGQQVTLSCSPISGHRSVSWYQQTPGQGLQFLFEYFSETQRNKGNFPGRFSGRQFSNSRSEMNVSTLELGDSALYLCASSSNPGRLAKNIQYFGAGTRLSVL.

This clonotype was observed a few times. The rearrangement joins TRBV2 to TRBJ1-1; D ambiguous. With 4 bases removed from V and 5 bases from J, the gap between germline ends came to 8 bases. This CDR3 contains 12 residues. Germline V lookup: CDR1 SNHLY, CDR2 FYNNEI. CDR3 nucleotides: TGTGCCAGCAGTGGGTCGAGAACTGAAGCTTTCTTT. This sequence encodes CASSGSRTEAFF. Combining the CDR3 with reference TRBV2 and TRBJ1-1 gives the whole variable domain EPEVTQTPSHQVTQMGQEVILRCVPISNHLYFYWYRQILGQKVEFLVSFYNNEISEKSEIFDDQFSVERPDGSNFTLKIRSTKLEDSAMYFCASSGSRTEAFFGQGTRLTVV.

In this sample, this clonotype turned up many times. V usage is TRBV5-1 and J usage is TRBJ2-2; possible D gene TRBD1, 7 bases. V lost 4 bases and J lost 5, with 15 bases in between. Germline-derived CDR1 and CDR2 are SGHRS and YFSETQ. This CDR3 contains 15 residues. The CDR3 reads CASSPRGERTGELFF. The CDR3 coding sequence is TGCGCCAGCAGCCCCAGGGGGGAGCGGACCGGGGAGCTGTTTTTT.

The CDR3 reads CASSQDQGGETQYF. The DNA of the CDR3 is TGTGCCAGCAGCCAAGATCAGGGAGGAGAGACCCAGTACTTC. V and J are TRBV4-2 and TRBJ2-5; maybe TRBD2 (6 bases). The CDR3 extends over 14 amino acids. CDR1 is LGHNA and CDR2 is YNFKEQ in the germline V gene. V was cut by 0 bases and J by 4 bases, with 9 bases left in between.

This clonotype was picked up many times. V gene TRBV18 combines with J gene TRBJ1-1, with 8 bases aligning to TRBD1. Germline lookup yields CDR1 KGHSH and CDR2 LQKENI. This CDR3 comprises 14 residues. After removal of 0 bases from V and 8 bases from J, the junction contained 5 bases not matched to a gene. The CDR3 sequence: CASSPPPQGVEAFF. DNA for the CDR3: TGTGCCAGCTCACCACCCCCACAGGGGGTCGAAGCTTTCTTT. Based on the CDR3 plus reference TRBV18 and TRBJ1-1, the full variable domain is NAGVMQNPRHLVRRRGQEARLRCSPMKGHSHVYWYRQLPEEGLKFMVYLQKENIIDESGMPKERFSAEFPKEGPSILRIQQVVRGDSAAYFCASSPPPQGVEAFFGQGTRLTVV.

This clonotype occurred a few times. The genes are TRBV27 and TRBJ2-1; 11 nucleotides line up with TRBD2. The CDR3 extends over 15 amino acids. Germline trimming cut 5 bases from V and 4 bases from J; bases unmatched to any gene: 4. CDR1 and CDR2 (germline): MNHEY, SMNVEV (reference sequence). CDR3 bases: TGTGCCAGCAGTACTAGCGGGAGCAGATACAATGAGCAGTTCTTC. Its translation is CASSTSGSRYNEQFF.

In its sample, this clonotype was seen many times. The chain uses TRBV19 and TRBJ1-4, with TRBD1 matching over 7 bases. CDR3 length: 17 residues. CDR1 LNHDA and CDR2 SQIVND come from the germline V gene (reference sequence). J lost 6 bases, V lost 6 bases, and 16 bases had no gene match. In DNA form, the CDR3 reads TGTGCCAGTAGGCCCTCGGTGAGGGGGCCAATAGATGAAAAACTGTTTTTT. The encoded protein is CASRPSVRGPIDEKLFF. Based on the CDR3 plus reference TRBV19 and TRBJ1-4, the full variable domain is DGGITQSPKYLFRKEGQNVTLSCEQNLNHDAMYWYRQDPGQGLRLIYYSQIVNDFQKGDIAEGYSVSREKKESFPLTVTSAQKNPTAFYLCASRPSVRGPIDEKLFFGSGTQLSVL.

This clonotype turned up a few times. The chain employs TRBV28 and TRBJ2-7; D is unresolved. V dropped 4 bases and J dropped 3 bases, with 7 bases sitting between them. The germline CDR1 and CDR2 sequences are MDHEN and SYDVKM. The CDR3 is 12 amino acids. The CDR3 is CASSSMIYEQYV. The CDR3 DNA is TGTGCCAGCAGTTCCATGATCTACGAGCAGTACGTC.

The sample holds a few counts of this clonotype. The chain links TRBV10-3 to TRBJ1-3; TRBD1 is a possible D gene (5 bases). Germline lookup yields CDR1 ENHRY and CDR2 SYGVKD. V lost 6 bases and J lost 0, with 6 bases in between. This CDR3 has 13 amino acids. CDR3 residues: CAIRDNSGNTIYF. DNA for the CDR3: TGTGCCATCAGGGACAACTCTGGAAACACCATATATTTT.

The CDR3 DNA reads as TGTGCCTGGAAAGGGGGTCTTGACACTGAAGCTTTCTTT. Amino acid sequence: CAWKGGLDTEAFF. The chain employs TRBV30 and TRBJ1-1, with a possible D match to TRBD1 (6 bases). CDR3 length: 13 amino acids. The ends were cut back, 4 bases at V and 3 bases at J, with 12 bases in the middle. CDR1 is GTSNPN, CDR2 SVGIG, per germline (reference sequence).

CDR3 sequence reads: CASSQAVRGDTQYF. CDR3 coding DNA: TGCGCCAGCAGCCAAGCGGTCCGGGGAGATACGCAGTATTTT. V gene TRBV4-3 combines with J gene TRBJ2-3, with D possibly being TRBD2 (5 bases). The V and J ends lost 1 base and 5 bases respectively, with 10 bases between them. Germline loops: CDR1 LGHNA, CDR2 YSLEER. The CDR3 contains 14 residues.

The chain uses TRBV29-1 and TRBJ2-3; 8 nucleotides align to TRBD2. Per germline, CDR1 SQVTM and CDR2 ANQGSEA. This CDR3 is 13 amino acids long. Trimming at V came to 6 bases and at J to 7 bases, leaving 9 bases not matched to a gene. CDR3 DNA: TGCAGCGTAACAGCGGGAGAGAAGAATACGCAGTATTTT. It specifies CSVTAGEKNTQYF.